These 10 T cell receptor delta chains came from one sample sequenced in a study of gamma-delta chains in newborns, infants, children. TCRdb reprocessed the reads using CATT. The profile shows about 3,300 delta-chain clones, roughly 48% of them singletons. The sequenced material came from blood. The origin of the receptors is a child who received the measles vaccine.

In its sample, this clone ranks as large. The same CDR3 arises from other DNA sequences in this sample as well. The V gene is TRDV1, the J gene TRDJ1; D unresolved. CDR3 length: 13 amino acids. The germline V gene encodes CDR1 TSWWSYY and CDR2 QGS. Trimming removed 3 bases at V and 4 bases at J, with 9 bases between. The CDR3 nucleotides are TGTGCTCTTGGGGATGAGGAAGGCGATAAACTCATCTTT. This translates into CALGDEEGDKLIF.

This clone was observed once. Because the CDR3's place on the DNA is in doubt, the DNA is left out and the CDR3 is given as listed by TCRdb. Distinct nucleotide sequences in the sample also encode this CDR3. The chain carries TRAV29/DV5 and TRDJ1; TRDD3 reflects the table's D call only, with no check against the DNA. Termini included, the CDR3 measures 20 amino acids. Germline CDR1 and CDR2: NSMFDY and ISSIKDK. CDR3 in amino acids: CSVLLCSKKGDTLYTDKLIF.

With respect to this clone: A far larger clone is one base from this, pointing to a likely read error. J is TRDJ1 and V is TRDV3; 9 bases are a match to TRDD3. CDR3 length equals 15 residues. Germline CDR1 reads TVYSNPD; CDR2 reads GDNSRS (reference sequence). The CDR3 loop reads CASIYWGSLTDKLTF. DNA for the CDR3: TGTGCCTCCATCTACTGGGGGAGTCTCACCGATAAACTCACCTTT.

The sample holds a few counts of this clone. One base away lies a much larger clone, so this may be a sequencing read error. The rearrangement links TRDV1 to TRDJ1, with TRDD3 matching 10 bases. The V and J ends lost 0 bases and 1 base, in that order; junction bases with no gene match: 20. This CDR3 has 22 residues. CDR1 is TSWWSYY, CDR2 QGS, per germline. The CDR3 here is CALGELRLSPYWGIGATDKLIF. In DNA form, the CDR3 reads TGTGCTCTTGGGGAACTACGCCTGTCCCCGTACTGGGGGATTGGCGCCACCGATAAACTCATCTTT.

On this clone itself: With a much larger clone just one base away, this may be a read error. The chain links TRDV2 to TRDJ2; 12 bases agree with TRDD3. Germline CDR1 GEAIGNYY, CDR2 EKD. The CDR3 runs to 18 residues. This CDR3 reads CARDGLEVLGDTTAQLFF. The CDR3 coding sequence is TGTGCCCGTGACGGTTTAGAAGTACTGGGGGATACGACAGCACAACTCTTCTTT.

About this clone: A much larger clone is a single base away; this may be a read error. The V call is TRDV1, the J call TRDJ2; 9 nucleotides agree with TRDD3. The CDR3 totals 22 residues. Germline CDR1 reads TSWWSYY; CDR2 reads QGS. This CDR3 reads CALGESCTVPYWGYEVTAQPFF. The CDR3 DNA follows: TGTGCTCTTGGGGAAAGTTGTACAGTCCCTTACTGGGGATACGAAGTGACAGCACAACCCTTCTTT.

Comment on this clone: The identical CDR3 is also encoded by other nucleotide sequences in the sample. V is TRDV2 and J is TRDJ3; TRDD3 agrees at 11 bases. CDR1 and CDR2 (germline): GEAIGNYY, EKD. CDR3 length equals 18 residues. Germline trimming cut 1 base from V and 1 base from J; bases unmatched to any gene: 2. CDR3 region: CACDTGGYASWDTRQMFF. Here the CDR3 DNA reads TGTGCCTGTGACACTGGGGGATACGCGTCCTGGGACACCCGACAGATGTTTTTC.

About this clone itself: A read error may explain this, as a much larger clone is one base away. Other nucleotide sequences from this sample produce the same CDR3. This chain joins TRDV1 and TRDJ1; the D gene is possibly TRDD3 (5 bases). Germline CDR1 and CDR2: TSWWSYY and QGS. This CDR3 is 23 amino acids long. The CDR3 region has the DNA TGTGCTCTTGGGGAACTTATCTGGACTTACGTGGCGAGGGGGCCCCAGTACACCGATAAGCTCATCTTT. Amino acids: CALGELIWTYVARGPQYTDKLIF.

As concerns this clone: A much larger clone differs from this one at a single base, so this may be a read error. J is TRDJ1 and V is TRDV2, with D possibly TRDD3 on 5 matching bases. V dropped 3 bases and J dropped 0 bases, with 22 bases sitting between them. CDR1 is GEAIGNYY, CDR2 EKD, per germline. CDR3 length: 18 residues. In DNA, the CDR3 is TGTGCCTGTGACTCAGTACGGGGGGTTTGCTGGTACACCGATAAACTCATCTTT. Translation gives CACDSVRGVCWYTDKLIF.

This clone showed up just once. A read error may explain this, as a much larger clone is one base away. The sample has other DNA sequences that encode this CDR3 too. This chain connects TRDV1 to TRDJ2, with TRDD3 identical over 13 bases. This CDR3 has 26 amino acids. The germline CDR1 and CDR2 sequences are TSWWSYY and QGS. The V and J ends lost 2 bases and 2 bases, in that order; junction bases with no gene match: 29. The CDR3 coding sequence is TGTGCTCTTGGGGAAGGGAGGTCCTTCCCCATCCGTACTGGGGGATACGCGTCAGCCTTGACAGCACAACTCTTCTTT. As protein: CALGEGRSFPIRTGGYASALTAQLFF.